This record covers a single T cell receptor beta chain. Its antigen remains unidentified. This specimen belongs to a study of neoadjuvant nivolumab and ipilimumab in lung cancer. Study-level points and caveats: From pretherapy to surgery, tumor richness and clonality rose with dual therapy. Blood richness before therapy tracked richness in tumors resected after neoadjuvant therapy.

Produced via immunoSEQ multiplex PCR; TCRdb's table is partial and in-frame only. In the table there are about 29,000 clones, 83% of which are singletons. Germline V gene sequence: CDR1 SQVTM, CDR2 ANQGSEA. The CDR3 is 13 residues long. Trimming stripped 6 bases from V and 0 bases from J, with 9 bases between. The gene calls are TRBV29-1 and TRBJ1-5, with D perhaps matching TRBD1 (6 bases). The receptor comes from an adult with non-small cell lung cancer. Sequenced here: tumor tissue, sampled after neoadjuvant nivolumab, alone or with ipilimumab, at or shortly before surgery. The CDR3 DNA reads as TGCAGCGTAGGGGGGTATAGCAATCAGCCCCAGCATTTT. Translation: CSVGGYSNQPQHF.